These 27 T cell receptor beta chains came from one sample sequenced in a study of blood T cell repertoires in COVID-19 (dated by TCRdb to the early 2020s). Library preparation employed the immunoSEQ multiplex PCR assay. Here the immuneACCESS table is served through TCRdb, limited to in-frame sequences with V and J called. Missing clones are a known gap in these copies; in checked studies unresolved V genes cover under half, and the rest lacks a known reason. This sample lists about 130,000 clones; roughly 74% were detected once. The leading ten clones occupy approximately 6% of the sample. The source material was peripheral blood. Every receptor here comes from an elderly man with COVID-19, enrolled during active disease.

This clone came up a few times. The chain employs TRBV7-2 and TRBJ2-1; D remains unclear. With 5 bases removed from V and 0 bases from J, the gap between germline ends came to 11 bases. Germline-derived CDR1 and CDR2 are SGHTA and FQGNSA. This CDR3 contains 15 residues. The CDR3 sequence: CASSMTPSSYNEQFF. The CDR3 coding sequence is TGTGCCAGCAGCATGACTCCTAGCTCCTACAATGAGCAGTTCTTC.

This clone was found once. This CDR3 reads CASSEVRDSYGYTF. In DNA form, the CDR3 reads TGTGCCAGCAGTGAAGTCAGGGACTCCTATGGCTACACCTTC. The chain carries TRBV25-1 and TRBJ1-2; possibly TRBD1 for D (5 bases). Germline assignment: CDR1 MGHDK and CDR2 SYGVNS. Trimming took off 2 bases at V and 4 bases at J, with 11 bases between the two ends. The CDR3 covers 14 residues.

The chain uses TRBV5-8 and TRBJ1-6, with 7 positions matching TRBD1. The CDR3 totals 16 residues. The V segment lost 3 bases and the J segment 2 bases; nucleotides outside the gene matches: 5. Germline CDR1 and CDR2: SGHTS and YDEGEE. The CDR3 here is CASSSGQVTYNSPLHF. CDR3 sequence (DNA): TGTGCCAGCAGCTCCGGACAGGTCACCTATAATTCACCCCTCCACTTT.

The chain employs TRBV3-1 (or the pseudogene TRBV3-2) and TRBJ2-1, with TRBD2 identical over 8 bases. This CDR3 is built from 13 residues. Losses at the gene ends were 2 bases for V and 9 bases for J; bases not matched to a gene: 3. From germline, CDR1 is LGHDT and CDR2 YNNKEL (reference sequence). In DNA, the CDR3 is TGTGCCAGCAGCCAACGGGGGGGACCTGAGCAGTTCTTC. Protein: CASSQRGGPEQFF.

This clone has just a few counts. The genes are TRBV9 and TRBJ2-1, with TRBD2 matching 11 bases. The germline V gene has CDR1 SGDLS and CDR2 YYNGEE. The CDR3 has 15 residues. The trim removed 7 bases at V and 3 bases at J, leaving 6 bases unmatched. The CDR3 DNA follows: TGTGCCAGCGGGGGACTAGCGGCAATCTACAATGAGCAGTTCTTC. Amino acids: CASGGLAAIYNEQFF.

CDR3 residues: CASSVGEGETQYF. The CDR3 nucleotides read TGTGCCAGCAGCGTAGGGGAGGGGGAGACCCAGTACTTC. This chain uses TRBV9 with TRBJ2-5, with 7 bases lining up with TRBD2. V lost 0 bases, J lost 5 bases, and 1 base stayed unmatched. The CDR3 has 13 residues. Germline assignment: CDR1 SGDLS and CDR2 YYNGEE.

The gene calls are TRBV28 and TRBJ2-3; 9 nucleotides align to TRBD2. V was pared by 8 bases and J by 0 bases, with 9 bases of the junction left unmatched. CDR3 size: 16 residues. CDR1 is MDHEN and CDR2 is SYDVKM in the germline V gene. CDR3: CASSKGTSPSTDTQYF. CDR3 nucleotide sequence: TGTGCCAGCTCTAAGGGGACTAGCCCTAGCACAGATACGCAGTATTTT.

The sample holds one count of this clone. The rearrangement links TRBV7-2 to TRBJ1-4; 9 bases fit TRBD1. CDR1 is SGHTA, CDR2 FQGNSA, per germline. With V trimmed by 4 bases and J by 3 bases, 3 bases remained unmatched. CDR3 length: 15 residues. CDR3 DNA sequence: TGTGCCAGCAGCTCACAGGGGGCCTCTAATGAAAAACTGTTTTTT. Translated: CASSSQGASNEKLFF.

V usage is TRBV6-5 and J usage is TRBJ1-2, with D possibly being TRBD1 (6 bases). The CDR3 spans 14 residues. The germline gives CDR1 MNHEY, CDR2 SVGAGI. Trimming shortened V by 4 bases and J by 5 bases, and 14 bases separated the two germline ends. The CDR3 DNA reads as TGTGCCAGCAGTTCCCGGGGGGCGGAGTATGGCTACACCTTC. As protein: CASSSRGAEYGYTF.

The rearrangement joins TRBV3-1 (or the pseudogene TRBV3-2) to TRBJ1-1; D unresolved. Germline V lookup: CDR1 LGHDT, CDR2 YNNKEL (reference sequence). Trimming left V 1 base short and J 0 bases short, with 9 bases between. The CDR3 length is 15 residues. CDR3 region: CASSQVPGMNTEAFF. The DNA of the CDR3 is TGTGCCAGCAGCCAAGTCCCGGGAATGAACACTGAAGCTTTCTTT.

V and J are TRBV9 and TRBJ2-3; perhaps TRBD2 as D (6 bases). Germline-derived CDR1 and CDR2 are SGDLS and YYNGEE. The CDR3 loop spans 14 amino acids. V gave up 4 bases and J gave up 4 bases, with 13 bases separating them. Here the CDR3 DNA reads TGTGCCAGCAGCTCCCAGACTAGATCAGATACGCAGTATTTT. Amino acids: CASSSQTRSDTQYF.

The V gene is TRBV2, the J gene TRBJ1-3; a weak D match, TRBD1 (5 bases). CDR1 SNHLY and CDR2 FYNNEI come from the germline V gene. Trimming removed 3 bases from V and 4 bases from J, with 10 bases in between. This CDR3 spans 14 amino acids. This chain's CDR3 is CASSDWGGGNTIYF. The DNA of the CDR3 is TGTGCCAGCAGTGATTGGGGGGGAGGAAACACCATATATTTT.

This sequence joins TRBV18 and TRBJ2-1; 11 bases fit TRBD2. The CDR3 consists of 16 residues. Germline CDR1 reads KGHSH; CDR2 reads LQKENI. With 0 bases clipped from V and 7 bases from J, the junction kept 5 bases outside the gene matches. The CDR3 protein is CASSPPPTSGRNEQFF. The DNA of the CDR3 is TGTGCCAGCTCACCACCCCCTACTAGCGGGAGAAATGAGCAGTTCTTC.

Notes on this clone: In the same sample, other DNA sequences code for this CDR3. The chain combines TRBV15 with TRBJ2-5; 10 nucleotides align to TRBD1. CDR1 and CDR2 (germline): LNHNV, YYDKDF (reference sequence). CDR3 length: 14 residues. The V segment lost 3 bases and the J segment 2 bases; nucleotides outside the gene matches: 0. The CDR3 region is CATSRDRGQETQYF. The CDR3 coding sequence is TGTGCCACCAGCAGGGACAGGGGGCAAGAGACCCAGTACTTC.

This clone came up once. J is TRBJ2-2 and V is TRBV5-1, with 10 bases matching TRBD2. Trimming cost V 0 bases and J 1 base; bases outside gene matches: 6. This CDR3 region has 18 residues. Germline CDR1 and CDR2: SGHRS and YFSETQ. In DNA, the CDR3 is TGCGCCAGCAGCTTGGCACCCCGACTAGCGGGGAACACCGGGGAGCTGTTTTTT. Protein sequence: CASSLAPRLAGNTGELFF.

In its sample, this clone was seen a few times. The chain links TRBV4-2 to TRBJ2-3, with unresolved D. Trimming took off 0 bases at V and 3 bases at J, with 10 bases between the two ends. The CDR3 loop spans 15 amino acids. The germline V gene encodes CDR1 LGHNA and CDR2 YNFKEQ. This CDR3 is CASSQDPSGTDTQYF. CDR3 nucleotides: TGTGCCAGCAGCCAAGATCCCTCAGGAACAGATACGCAGTATTTT.

The chain is built from TRBV5-4 and TRBJ2-1; TRBD2 is a possible D gene (5 bases). Germline-derived CDR1 and CDR2 are SGHNT and YYREEE (reference sequence). CDR3 length: 12 residues. V was shortened by 4 bases and J by 7 bases, with 9 bases between the two germline ends. This CDR3 reads CASSPRRNEQFF. Written as DNA, the CDR3 is TGTGCCAGCAGCCCGAGGAGGAATGAGCAGTTCTTC.

This clone was seen more than once but under ten times. This chain uses TRBV5-8 with TRBJ2-1; 9 positions match TRBD2. From germline, CDR1 is SGHTS and CDR2 YDEGEE. V lost 3 bases, J lost 8 bases, and 15 bases stayed unmatched. The CDR3 covers 17 residues. CDR3 amino acids: CASSSRGLATVHHEQFF. CDR3 nucleotide sequence: TGTGCCAGCAGCTCCCGGGGACTAGCAACGGTTCACCATGAGCAGTTCTTC.

The rearrangement joins TRBV4-1 to TRBJ1-6, with D maybe TRBD1 (5 bases). The length of the CDR3 is 15 residues. Between the trimmed V and J ends, which lost 1 base and 10 bases, there was a span of 14 bases. Germline V gene sequence: CDR1 MGHRA, CDR2 YSYEKL. For the CDR3, the DNA is TGCGCCAGCAGCCAAGTGGCAGGGATAGGCTCACCCCTCCACTTT. Residues: CASSQVAGIGSPLHF.

The V and J genes are TRBV18 and TRBJ2-1; 11 nucleotides agree with TRBD2. Germline CDR1 is KGHSH and CDR2 is LQKENI. The CDR3 extends over 15 amino acids. Trimming cost V 6 bases and J 9 bases; bases outside gene matches: 10. The CDR3 is CASSGLISGRGEQFF. Here the CDR3 DNA reads TGTGCCAGCTCCGGATTGATTAGCGGGAGGGGTGAGCAGTTCTTC.

The CDR3 loop reads CASSSLNYAAGANVLTF. In DNA form, the CDR3 reads TGTGCCAGCAGTTCCCTGAATTATGCAGCTGGGGCCAACGTCCTGACTTTC. The rearrangement joins TRBV28 to TRBJ2-6, with D unresolved. The CDR3 covers 17 residues. Germline V gives CDR1 MDHEN, CDR2 SYDVKM. Trimming shortened V by 4 bases and J by 2 bases, and 15 bases separated the two germline ends.

This clone was counted once. As DNA, the CDR3 is TGTGCCACCAGTGATTGGGCAGACCAAGAGACCCAGTACTTC. The encoded protein is CATSDWADQETQYF. The rearrangement links TRBV24-1 to TRBJ2-5; D gene unclear. The V and J ends lost 2 bases and 0 bases respectively, with 6 bases between them. The CDR3 runs 14 residues. Germline CDR1 is KGHDR and CDR2 is SFDVKD.

This clone has a single count. The chain combines TRBV18 with TRBJ2-7, with TRBD2 matching over 9 bases. The V gene end was trimmed by 4 bases and the J gene end by 1 base; junction bases not matched to a gene: 8. The CDR3 runs to 16 residues. The germline V gene encodes CDR1 KGHSH and CDR2 LQKENI. The CDR3 DNA follows: TGTGCCAGCTCACGGGCTAGCGGGATGAGTTCCTACGAGCAGTACTTC. It translates to CASSRASGMSSYEQYF.

This chain joins TRBV5-1 and TRBJ2-7; TRBD1 matches 7 bases. V dropped 7 bases and J dropped 6; count of bases not matched to a gene: 16. In germline, CDR1 is SGHRS, CDR2 YFSETQ. The CDR3 loop spans 15 amino acids. As DNA, the CDR3 is TGCGCCAGCGCCCTGCTGGGGACAGCGAATCGCGAGCAGTACTTC. It translates to CASALLGTANREQYF. Drawing the rest from reference TRBV5-1 and TRBJ2-7, the complete variable domain is KAGVTQTPRYLIKTRGQQVTLSCSPISGHRSVSWYQQTPGQGLQFLFEYFSETQRNKGNFPGRFSGRQFSNSRSEMNVSTLELGDSALYLCASALLGTANREQYFGPGTRLTVT.

As to this clone: The junction and the germline gene differ at one end; a read error may be behind it. V is TRBV10-3 and J is TRBJ2-1, with 11 positions matching TRBD2. From germline, CDR1 is ENHRY and CDR2 SYGVKD. CDR3 length: 11 residues. CDR3 region: CAITASGRRIF. The CDR3 coding sequence is TGTGCCATCACCGCTAGCGGGAGGAGAATCTTC.

The chain links TRBV11-2 to TRBJ2-7; 14 positions match TRBD2. Trimming at V came to 3 bases and at J to 4 bases, leaving 5 bases not matched to a gene. Germline lookup yields CDR1 SGHAT and CDR2 FQNNGV. The CDR3 totals 16 residues. CDR3 in DNA: TGTGCCAGCAGCTTCACAGGGACTAGCGGGAGTTACGAGCAGTACTTC. Protein product: CASSFTGTSGSYEQYF.

This chain links TRBV2 with TRBJ2-1; TRBD2 agrees at 7 bases. Germline values: CDR1 SNHLY, CDR2 FYNNEI. CDR3 length equals 15 residues. V was clipped by 5 bases and J by 3 bases; unmatched bases: 7. This CDR3 reads CASSLRDYLYNEQFF. The DNA of the CDR3 is TGTGCCAGCAGTCTCCGGGACTATCTCTACAATGAGCAGTTCTTC.